Given below is one T cell receptor beta chain in context. The antigen is unknown. The data were obtained in a study of cytomegalovirus exposure and HLA in healthy donors. Study background: When fewer than 400 donors were genotyped, more than 70% of them were found to fall in the Caucasian-associated ancestry cluster.

General study results and limits: There were some public TCRs occurring in many donors, but most TCR sequences were rare. TCR beta V- and J-gene trimming, according to a later analysis, was linked to a missense DCLRE1C variant. The number of N-insertions in an Asian-associated ancestry cluster was reportedly below the approximately 680-donor mean in a later analysis.

This PCR relied on a set of 60 Vbeta primers and 13 Jbeta primers. Assay used: immunoSEQ multiplex PCR; TCRdb lists only in-frame clones, some missing. The table shows roughly 250,000 clones, with roughly 80% occurring only once. Germline assignment: CDR1 ENHRY and CDR2 SYGVKD. The CDR3 length is 14 residues. V lost 5 bases and J 7 bases, leaving 17 bases between the germline ends. The receptor comes from a girl aged 2 to 10 in good health and CMV-seronegative. The genes are TRBV10-3 and TRBJ1-1; a possible D gene is TRBD1 (6 bases). The sample was PBMCs. In DNA, the CDR3 is TGTGCCATCAGTCCTAAGGGGGATGAATTTGAAGCTTTCTTT. It specifies CAISPKGDEFEAFF.